The 8 T cell receptor beta chains in this list originate from one sample, sequenced in a study of blood T cell repertoires in COVID-19. Only in-frame clones appear in the TCRdb table, and some are missing; sequencing was by immunoSEQ multiplex PCR. The table includes 85,000 to 90,000 clones, around 87% detected once. The sequenced sample consisted of peripheral blood. The receptor set was obtained from a human donor in a cohort sampled during active COVID-19.

The gene calls are TRBV28 and TRBJ1-1, with D perhaps TRBD1 (6 bases). The CDR3 consists of 12 residues. V was clipped by 7 bases and J by 8 bases, with 14 bases between them. Germline V gene lookup returns CDR1 MDHEN and CDR2 SYDVKM. The CDR3 nucleotides are TGTGCCAGCACCTCTTTTGACAGGGAAGCTTTCTTT. Translating gives CASTSFDREAFF.

Here the CDR3 DNA reads TGTGCCAGTTCCTTTCTGGGACAGGGCTCGTTTGAAGCTTTCTTT. Translating gives CASSFLGQGSFEAFF. The V gene is TRBV27, the J gene TRBJ1-1; 9 nucleotides agree with TRBD1. Germline V gene data show CDR1 as MNHEY and CDR2 as SMNVEV (reference sequence). Trimming at V came to 9 bases and at J to 7 bases, leaving 15 bases not matched to a gene. This CDR3 is built from 15 residues.

In nucleotides, the CDR3 is TGTGCCAGCAATCTCGGGGGGGGTCCTATGGGGAACACTGAAGCTTTCTTT. As protein: CASNLGGGPMGNTEAFF. The V gene is TRBV27, the J gene TRBJ1-1; tentative D call: TRBD1 (5 bases). V lost 7 bases to trimming and J lost 1 base, with 22 bases between them. Germline V gene lookup returns CDR1 MNHEY and CDR2 SMNVEV (reference sequence). CDR3 length: 17 amino acids.

The rearrangement links TRBV30 to TRBJ2-7; 13 nucleotides match TRBD2. Trimming at V came to 1 base and at J to 3 bases, leaving 3 bases not matched to a gene. In germline, CDR1 is GTSNPN, CDR2 SVGIG (reference sequence). This CDR3 is built from 15 residues. CDR3 in amino acids: CAWSAGLAGIYEQYF. The CDR3 DNA follows: TGTGCCTGGAGTGCGGGACTAGCGGGAATCTACGAGCAGTACTTC.

The chain is built from TRBV6-1 and TRBJ2-3; D possibly corresponds to TRBD2 (5 bases). CDR1 and CDR2 from the germline V gene are MNHNS and SASEGT. V shed 1 base and J shed 2 bases, with 7 bases lying between them. This CDR3 has 14 amino acids. The CDR3 region is CASSEGGFTDTQYF. CDR3 DNA sequence: TGTGCCAGCAGTGAAGGAGGGTTCACAGATACGCAGTATTTT.

The chain employs TRBV5-1 and TRBJ1-4; D may be TRBD1 (5 bases). There are 16 residues in the CDR3. Germline V gene data show CDR1 as SGHRS and CDR2 as YFSETQ. Between the trimmed V and J ends, which lost 0 bases and 0 bases, there was a span of 9 bases. The CDR3 sequence is CASSLGGHSTNEKLFF. The CDR3 nucleotides are TGCGCCAGCAGCTTGGGAGGACATTCAACTAATGAAAAACTGTTTTTT.

In this sample, this clone turned up once. This chain joins TRBV13 and TRBJ2-3; D might be TRBD2 (7 bases). In germline, CDR1 is PRHDT, CDR2 FYEKMQ (reference sequence). The CDR3 runs to 15 residues. The ends were cut back, 5 bases at V and 2 bases at J, with 14 bases in the middle. CDR3 DNA: TGTGCCAGCAGCCCAGGGGAGGGGCACACAGATACGCAGTATTTT. This translates into CASSPGEGHTDTQYF.

This rearrangement joins TRBV30 to TRBJ1-4, with D hard to call. The CDR3 is 13 amino acids. The germline V and J ends were trimmed by 1 base and 8 bases, with 11 bases remaining between them. Germline V lookup: CDR1 GTSNPN, CDR2 SVGIG (reference sequence). CDR3 DNA sequence: TGTGCCTGGAGTGCCCCGGTTCCAGAAAAACTGTTTTTT. As protein: CAWSAPVPEKLFF.